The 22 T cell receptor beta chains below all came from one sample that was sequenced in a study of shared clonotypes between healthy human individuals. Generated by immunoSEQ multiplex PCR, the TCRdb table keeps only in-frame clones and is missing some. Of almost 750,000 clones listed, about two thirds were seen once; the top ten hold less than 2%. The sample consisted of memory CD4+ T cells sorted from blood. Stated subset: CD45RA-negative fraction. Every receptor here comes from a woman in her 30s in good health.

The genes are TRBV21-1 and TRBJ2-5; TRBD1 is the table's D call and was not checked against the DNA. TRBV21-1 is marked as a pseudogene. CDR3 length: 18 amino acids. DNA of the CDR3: TGTGCCAGCAGCAAAGAGGCCCGTGACAGGGGATTGGAAGAGACCCAGTACTTC. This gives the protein CASSKEARDRGLEETQYF.

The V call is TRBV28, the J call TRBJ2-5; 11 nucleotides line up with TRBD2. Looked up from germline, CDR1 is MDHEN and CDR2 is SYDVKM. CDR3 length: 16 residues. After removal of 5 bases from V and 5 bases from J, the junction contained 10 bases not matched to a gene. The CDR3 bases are TGTGCCAGCAGTAGTGGACTAGCGGGTGGTCGGGAGACCCAGTACTTC. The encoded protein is CASSSGLAGGRETQYF.

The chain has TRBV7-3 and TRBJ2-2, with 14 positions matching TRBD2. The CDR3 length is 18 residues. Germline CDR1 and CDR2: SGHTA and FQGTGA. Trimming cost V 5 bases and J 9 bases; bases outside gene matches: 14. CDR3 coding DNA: TGTGCCAGCAGCAAAGGGGACCGACTAGCGGGAGGGCCCCGGGAGCTGTTTTTT. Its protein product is CASSKGDRLAGGPRELFF. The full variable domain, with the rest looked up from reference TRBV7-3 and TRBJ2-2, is GAGVSQTPSNKVTEKGKYVELRCDPISGHTALYWYRQSLGQGPEFLIYFQGTGAADDSGLPNDRFFAVRPEGSVSTLKIQRTERGDSAVYLCASSKGDRLAGGPRELFFGEGSRLTVL.

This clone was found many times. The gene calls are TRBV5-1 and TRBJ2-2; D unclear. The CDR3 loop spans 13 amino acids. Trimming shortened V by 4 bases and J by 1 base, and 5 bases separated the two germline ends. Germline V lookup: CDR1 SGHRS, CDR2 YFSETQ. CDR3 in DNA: TGCGCCAGCAGCCGGATGAACACCGGGGAGCTGTTTTTT. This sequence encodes CASSRMNTGELFF. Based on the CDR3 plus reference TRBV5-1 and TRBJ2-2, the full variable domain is KAGVTQTPRYLIKTRGQQVTLSCSPISGHRSVSWYQQTPGQGLQFLFEYFSETQRNKGNFPGRFSGRQFSNSRSEMNVSTLELGDSALYLCASSRMNTGELFFGEGSRLTVL.

The CDR3 DNA is TGCGCCAGCAGCCCGCAAGTGGGGGCTCCGTTCTCCTACGAGCAGTACTTC. Translated: CASSPQVGAPFSYEQYF. The V call is TRBV5-1, the J call TRBJ2-7, with D possibly being TRBD1 (6 bases). CDR1 and CDR2 from the germline V gene are SGHRS and YFSETQ. The V and J ends lost 4 bases and 0 bases respectively, with 20 bases between them. There are 17 residues in the CDR3.

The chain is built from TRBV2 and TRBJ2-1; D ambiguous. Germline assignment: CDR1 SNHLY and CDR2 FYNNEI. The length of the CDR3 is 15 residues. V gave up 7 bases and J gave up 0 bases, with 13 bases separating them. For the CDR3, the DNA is TGTGCCAGCATCCCCGCTCATAGCTCCTACAATGAGCAGTTCTTC. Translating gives CASIPAHSSYNEQFF.

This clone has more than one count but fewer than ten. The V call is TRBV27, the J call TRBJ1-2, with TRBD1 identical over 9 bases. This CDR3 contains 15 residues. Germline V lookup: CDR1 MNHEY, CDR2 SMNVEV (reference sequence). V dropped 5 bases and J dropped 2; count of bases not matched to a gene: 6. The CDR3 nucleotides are TGTGCCAGCAGTCGCCTGACAGGGGGAAACTATGGCTACACCTTC. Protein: CASSRLTGGNYGYTF.

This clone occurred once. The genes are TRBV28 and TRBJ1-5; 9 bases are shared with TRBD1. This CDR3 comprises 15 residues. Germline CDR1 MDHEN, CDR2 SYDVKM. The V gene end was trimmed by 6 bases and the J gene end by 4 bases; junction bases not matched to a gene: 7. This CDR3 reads CASRHTDRGNQPQHF. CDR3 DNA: TGTGCCAGCAGGCACACGGACAGGGGAAATCAGCCCCAGCATTTT.

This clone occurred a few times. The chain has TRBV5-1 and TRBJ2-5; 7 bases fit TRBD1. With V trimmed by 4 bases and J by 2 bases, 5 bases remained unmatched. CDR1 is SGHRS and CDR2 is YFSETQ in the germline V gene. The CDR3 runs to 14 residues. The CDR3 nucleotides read TGCGCCAGCAGCACGCCAGGGGGACAAGAGACCCAGTACTTC. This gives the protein CASSTPGGQETQYF.

The CDR3 loop reads CASSLGILAGGHGTDTQYF. For the CDR3, the DNA is TGCGCCAGCAGCTTGGGTATCTTAGCGGGAGGCCACGGCACAGATACGCAGTATTTT. This chain uses TRBV5-1 with TRBJ2-3; 10 positions agree with TRBD2. The J segment lost 1 base and the V segment lost 0 bases, leaving 11 bases of the junction unmatched. In germline, CDR1 is SGHRS, CDR2 YFSETQ. The CDR3 is made up of 19 amino acids.

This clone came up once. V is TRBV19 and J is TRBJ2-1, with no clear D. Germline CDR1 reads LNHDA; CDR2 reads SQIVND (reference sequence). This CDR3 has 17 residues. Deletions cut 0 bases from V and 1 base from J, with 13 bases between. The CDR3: CASSIEHSYSSYNEQFF. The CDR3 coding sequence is TGTGCCAGTAGTATAGAACACTCCTATTCGTCCTACAATGAGCAGTTCTTC. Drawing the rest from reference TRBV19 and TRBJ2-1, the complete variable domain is DGGITQSPKYLFRKEGQNVTLSCEQNLNHDAMYWYRQDPGQGLRLIYYSQIVNDFQKGDIAEGYSVSREKKESFPLTVTSAQKNPTAFYLCASSIEHSYSSYNEQFFGPGTRLTVL.

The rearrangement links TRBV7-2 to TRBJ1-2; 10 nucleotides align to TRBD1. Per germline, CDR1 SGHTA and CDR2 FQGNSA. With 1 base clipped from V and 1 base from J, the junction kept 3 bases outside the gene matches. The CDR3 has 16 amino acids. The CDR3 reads CASSLGGTGVNYGYTF. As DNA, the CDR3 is TGTGCCAGCAGCTTAGGGGGGACAGGGGTTAACTATGGCTACACCTTC.

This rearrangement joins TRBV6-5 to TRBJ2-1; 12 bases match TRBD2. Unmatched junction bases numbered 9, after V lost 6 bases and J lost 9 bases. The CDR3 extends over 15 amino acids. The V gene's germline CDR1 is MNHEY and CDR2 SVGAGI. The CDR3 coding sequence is TGTGCCAGCAGGACAACTAGCGGGAGGATCAGTGAGCAGTTCTTC. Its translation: CASRTTSGRISEQFF.

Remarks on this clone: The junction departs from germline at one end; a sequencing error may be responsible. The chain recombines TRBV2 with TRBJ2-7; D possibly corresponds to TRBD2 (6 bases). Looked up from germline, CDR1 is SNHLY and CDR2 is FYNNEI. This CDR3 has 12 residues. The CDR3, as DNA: TGTGCCAGCAGCGACGGGACTTACGTGCAGTACTTC. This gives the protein CASSDGTYVQYF. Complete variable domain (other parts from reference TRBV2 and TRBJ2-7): EPEVTQTPSHQVTQMGQEVILRCVPISNHLYFYWYRQILGQKVEFLVSFYNNEISEKSEIFDDQFSVERPDGSNFTLKIRSTKLEDSAMYFCASSDGTYVQYFGPGTRLTVT.

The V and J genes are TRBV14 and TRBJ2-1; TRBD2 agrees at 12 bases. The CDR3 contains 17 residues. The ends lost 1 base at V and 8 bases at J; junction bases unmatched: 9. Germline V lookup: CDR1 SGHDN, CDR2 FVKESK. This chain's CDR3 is CASSQGSGTSGFDEQFF. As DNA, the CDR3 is TGTGCCAGCAGCCAAGGATCGGGGACTAGCGGGTTCGATGAGCAGTTCTTC.

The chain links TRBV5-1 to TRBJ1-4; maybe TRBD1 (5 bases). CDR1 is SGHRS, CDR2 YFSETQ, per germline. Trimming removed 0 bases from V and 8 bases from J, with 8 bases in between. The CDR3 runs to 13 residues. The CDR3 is CASSLGGTEKLFF. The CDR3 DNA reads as TGCGCCAGCAGCTTGGGGGGGACGGAAAAACTGTTTTTT. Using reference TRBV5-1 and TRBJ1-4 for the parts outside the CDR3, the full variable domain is KAGVTQTPRYLIKTRGQQVTLSCSPISGHRSVSWYQQTPGQGLQFLFEYFSETQRNKGNFPGRFSGRQFSNSRSEMNVSTLELGDSALYLCASSLGGTEKLFFGSGTQLSVL.

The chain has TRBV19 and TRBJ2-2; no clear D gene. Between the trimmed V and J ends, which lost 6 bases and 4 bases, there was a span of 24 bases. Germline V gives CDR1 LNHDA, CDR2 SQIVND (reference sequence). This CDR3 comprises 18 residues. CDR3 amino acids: CASRNPRAGLFGTGELFF. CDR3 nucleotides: TGTGCCAGTAGGAACCCTCGGGCAGGCTTGTTCGGCACCGGGGAGCTGTTTTTT.

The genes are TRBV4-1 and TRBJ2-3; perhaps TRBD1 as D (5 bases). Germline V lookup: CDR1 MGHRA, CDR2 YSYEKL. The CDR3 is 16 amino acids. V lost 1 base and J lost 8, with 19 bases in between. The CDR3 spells CASSQADLITQGTQYF. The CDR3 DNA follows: TGCGCCAGCAGCCAAGCAGACCTCATCACCCAGGGTACGCAGTATTTT.

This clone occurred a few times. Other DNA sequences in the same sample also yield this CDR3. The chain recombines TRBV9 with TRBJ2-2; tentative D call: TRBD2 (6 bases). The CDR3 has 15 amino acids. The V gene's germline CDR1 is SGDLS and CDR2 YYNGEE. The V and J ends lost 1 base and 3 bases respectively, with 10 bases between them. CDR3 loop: CASSVTGGDTGELFF. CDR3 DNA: TGTGCCAGCAGCGTAACCGGAGGGGACACCGGGGAGCTGTTTTTT.

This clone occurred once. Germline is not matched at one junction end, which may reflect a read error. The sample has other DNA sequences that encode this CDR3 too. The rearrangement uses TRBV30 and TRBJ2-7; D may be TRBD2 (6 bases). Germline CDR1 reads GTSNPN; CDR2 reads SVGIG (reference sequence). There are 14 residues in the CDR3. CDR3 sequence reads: CAWSYSTRTYEQYF. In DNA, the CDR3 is TGTGCCTGGAGTTACTCGACTAGGACCTACGAGCAATACTTC.

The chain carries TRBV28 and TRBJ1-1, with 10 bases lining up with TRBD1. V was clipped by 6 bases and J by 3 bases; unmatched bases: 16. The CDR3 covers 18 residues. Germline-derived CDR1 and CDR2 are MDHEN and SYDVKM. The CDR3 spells CASSSPVKTGGWDTEAFF. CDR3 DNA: TGTGCCAGCAGCTCCCCGGTGAAGACAGGGGGCTGGGACACTGAAGCTTTCTTT.

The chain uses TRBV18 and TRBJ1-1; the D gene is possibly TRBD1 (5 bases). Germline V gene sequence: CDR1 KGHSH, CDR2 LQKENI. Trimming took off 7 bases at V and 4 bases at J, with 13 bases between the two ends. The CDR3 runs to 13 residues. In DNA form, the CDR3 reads TGTGCCAGCTTGTGGGGGGAGCGCACTGAAGCTTTCTTT. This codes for CASLWGERTEAFF. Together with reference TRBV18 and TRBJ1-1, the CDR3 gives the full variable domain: NAGVMQNPRHLVRRRGQEARLRCSPMKGHSHVYWYRQLPEEGLKFMVYLQKENIIDESGMPKERFSAEFPKEGPSILRIQQVVRGDSAAYFCASLWGERTEAFFGQGTRLTVV.